In this sample, the clone carrying this T cell receptor beta chain turned up once. What it binds is not known. This entry comes from a study of blood T cells in healthy people across ages. Primed by a sample-barcoded 5' primer and a J-beta primer mix, a second PCR proceeded for 7 to 11 cycles. Every molecule of cDNA carried a tag from a template-switch adaptor with 12 random nucleotides. TCRdb analysed the 5' RACE reads with MiXCR anew, one entry per CDR3 protein. The profile shows roughly 800,000 distinct CDR3 sequences, 58% of them singletons. The germline V gene encodes CDR1 DFQATT and CDR2 SNEGSKA (reference sequence). Unmatched junction bases numbered 5, after V lost 5 bases and J lost 7 bases. The CDR3 totals 12 residues. Notes on the study in general: Older individuals had lower TCR beta diversity per million T cells (the decline was roughly linear). There was a strong correlation between TCR beta diversity and naive T cell percentage.

The receptor's source is a man aged 25-45 years in good health. The J gene is TRBJ1-2, the V gene TRBV20-1; 9 bases map to TRBD1. The sequencing input was blood. The CDR3 DNA reads as TGCAGTGCTGGACAGGGGTTTAGTGGCTACACCTTC. It encodes CSAGQGFSGYTF.